The following is a T cell receptor (beta chain) sequence with its context. This specimen comes from a study of blood T cell repertoires in COVID-19. Study as a whole: In each case, the material was cDNA or gDNA derived from T cells, B-cell-depleted T cells, or PBMCs.

The ends were cut back, 7 bases at V and 10 bases at J, with 14 bases in the middle. This CDR3 is 13 amino acids long. The germline CDR1 and CDR2 sequences are SNHLY and FYNNEI. Enrolled through a virtual design, the participants were between about 18 and 100 years of age and came from some 26 US areas. The study assigned cohorts using participant-reported clinical history. In the study's own analysis: Estimation of nucleated cell counts relied on the amplification of reference gene primers. Profiled with immunoSEQ multiplex PCR; TCRdb holds only in-frame clones, not every one. V, J and clone size reflect that table, while D and trimming were determined from the DNA. Of 45,000 to 60,000 clones listed, about 78% were seen once; the top ten hold around 5.4%.

The sequence was collected from a woman in her forties or fifties with acute COVID-19. Sequenced material: PBMCs or T cells enriched from blood (not recorded which). The chain is built from TRBV2 and TRBJ1-6; possibly TRBD1 for D (5 bases). As DNA, the CDR3 is TGTGCCAGCACGGGGGAACGGGAGTCACCCCTCCACTTT. Protein sequence: CASTGERESPLHF.